This entry concerns a single T cell receptor (beta chain). What it binds is unknown. This record comes from a study of CD8 T cells in Susac syndrome. With random hexamers, reverse transcription was performed on about 0.5 to 1 ug of RNA. Amplification of TCR beta CDR3 was carried out by immunoSEQ multiplex PCR, which covered 54 Vbeta and 13 Jbeta segments. MiXCR, run by TCRdb on the immunoSEQ multiplex PCR reads, gives a single entry per CDR3 protein. The repertoire includes some 110,000 distinct CDR3 sequences, more than 85% of them detected once, and roughly 0.088% sits in the top ten. Those who served as multiple sclerosis controls were treatment-naive patients with stable or active relapsing-remitting disease. Germline lookup yields CDR1 SGHTA and CDR2 FQGTGA. V shed 3 bases and J shed 5 bases, with 16 bases lying between them. The length of the CDR3 is 16 residues. Findings of the study overall: It was acknowledged in the study that the number of individuals who were included in its TCR sequencing and HLA analysis was relatively small.

The TCR comes from a human donor with multiple sclerosis. The sequenced material came from CD4+ T cells from PBMCs. This chain links TRBV7-3 with TRBJ2-2; D is perhaps TRBD1 or TRBD2 (6 bases each). Here the CDR3 DNA reads TGTGCCAGCAGCTTCCCCCCGGGGGCGGGAACCGGGGAGCTGTTTTTT. Translating it yields CASSFPPGAGTGELFF.